A single TCR beta chain is shown here with its context. Primers for the PCR totalled 60 Vbeta and 13 Jbeta. Produced via immunoSEQ multiplex PCR; TCRdb's table is partial and in-frame only. The sample includes approximately 130,000 clones, more than 60% of them seen just once. This entry belongs to a study of cytomegalovirus exposure and HLA in healthy donors. CDR1 is LNHDA, CDR2 SQIVND, per germline (reference sequence). Trimming took 2 bases from V and 5 from J; bases not matched to a gene: 6. The CDR3 extends over 15 amino acids. Sequencing used PBMCs. This receptor was taken from a woman between 45 and 65 years old in good health and CMV-seropositive. The chain links TRBV19 to TRBJ2-3; 8 nucleotides align to TRBD2. In nucleotides, the CDR3 is TGTGCCAGTAGTATACTAGCGGGTAGTGGAGATACGCAGTATTTT. It codes for CASSILAGSGDTQYF.